This T cell receptor (beta chain) was captured by sequencing in a study of shared clonotypes between healthy human individuals. With respect to this clone: Antigen: not known.

DNA input for the unsorted PBMC replicate PCRs was approximately 300 ng, 30,000 or so T cell genomes. As originally analysed: Filtering differed for immunoSEQ, which gave only junction sequences without quality scores. Sequencing was performed with immunoSEQ multiplex PCR; in TCRdb, only in-frame clones are kept and a portion is missing. V, J and clone size are those of that table, while D and trimming were read from the DNA. In the table there are about 530,000 clones, about 80% of which are singletons. Study-level results: In having few donors, the study represented limited genetic and exposure-history diversity.

Trimming cost V 0 bases and J 4 bases, with 9 bases left between them. The CDR3 runs 14 residues. CDR1 is SGDLS, CDR2 YYNGEE, per germline. Sequenced sample: PBMCs. This receptor was obtained from a woman aged 40 to 49 in good health. Some clones in this sample may be carry-over from other donors' samples. This chain connects TRBV9 to TRBJ2-3, with D tentatively TRBD1 or TRBD2 (5 bases each). Written as DNA, the CDR3 is TGTGCCAGCAGCGTAGCGGGACCTTCAGATACGCAGTATTTT. Translation gives CASSVAGPSDTQYF. The whole variable domain, filled in from reference TRBV9 and TRBJ2-3, reads DSGVTQTPKHLITATGQRVTLRCSPRSGDLSVYWYQQSLDQGLQFLIQYYNGEERAKGNILERFSAQQFPDLHSELNLSSLELGDSALYFCASSVAGPSDTQYFGPGTRLTVL.